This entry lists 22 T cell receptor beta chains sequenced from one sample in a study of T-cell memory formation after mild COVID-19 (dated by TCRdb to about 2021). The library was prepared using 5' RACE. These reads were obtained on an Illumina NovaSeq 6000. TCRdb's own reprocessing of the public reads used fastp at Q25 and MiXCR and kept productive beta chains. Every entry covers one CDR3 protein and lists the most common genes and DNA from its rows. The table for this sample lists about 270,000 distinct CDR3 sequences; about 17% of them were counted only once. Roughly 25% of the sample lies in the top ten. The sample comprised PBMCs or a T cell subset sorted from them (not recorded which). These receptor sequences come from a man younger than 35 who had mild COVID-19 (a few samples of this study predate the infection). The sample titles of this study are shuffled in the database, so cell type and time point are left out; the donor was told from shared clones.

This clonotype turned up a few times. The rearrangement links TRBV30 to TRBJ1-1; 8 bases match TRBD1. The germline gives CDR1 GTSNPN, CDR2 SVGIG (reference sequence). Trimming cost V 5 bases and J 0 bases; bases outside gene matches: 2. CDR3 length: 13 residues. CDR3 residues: CAWAGQVNTEAFF. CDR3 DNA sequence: TGTGCCTGGGCGGGACAGGTGAACACTGAAGCTTTCTTT.

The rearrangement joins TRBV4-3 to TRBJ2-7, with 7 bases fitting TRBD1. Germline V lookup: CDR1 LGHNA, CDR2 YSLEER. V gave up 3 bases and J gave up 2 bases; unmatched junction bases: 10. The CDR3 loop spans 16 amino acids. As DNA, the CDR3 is TGCGCCAGCAGCCATTCTCCGGGGCAGGGGGCCTACGAGCAGTACTTC. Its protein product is CASSHSPGQGAYEQYF.

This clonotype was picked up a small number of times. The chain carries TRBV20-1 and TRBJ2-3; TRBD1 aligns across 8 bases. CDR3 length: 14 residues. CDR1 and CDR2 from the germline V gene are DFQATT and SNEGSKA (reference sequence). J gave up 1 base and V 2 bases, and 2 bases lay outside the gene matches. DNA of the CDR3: TGCAGTGCTAGAAAACAGGGGGGCACAGATACGCAGTATTTT. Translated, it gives CSARKQGGTDTQYF.

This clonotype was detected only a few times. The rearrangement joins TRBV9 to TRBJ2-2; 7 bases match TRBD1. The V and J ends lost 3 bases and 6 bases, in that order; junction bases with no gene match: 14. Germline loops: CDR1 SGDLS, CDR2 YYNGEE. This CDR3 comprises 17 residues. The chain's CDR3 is CASSARYRTGAAGELFF. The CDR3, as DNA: TGTGCCAGCAGCGCCCGCTACCGTACAGGGGCGGCCGGGGAGCTGTTTTTT.

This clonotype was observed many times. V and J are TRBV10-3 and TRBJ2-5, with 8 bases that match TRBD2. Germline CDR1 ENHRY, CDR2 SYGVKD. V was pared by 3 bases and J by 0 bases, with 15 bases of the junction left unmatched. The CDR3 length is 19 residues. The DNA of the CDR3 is TGTGCCATCAGTGATTCCCCACCGGGGGGGCGAACCTACCAAGAGACCCAGTACTTC. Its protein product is CAISDSPPGGRTYQETQYF.

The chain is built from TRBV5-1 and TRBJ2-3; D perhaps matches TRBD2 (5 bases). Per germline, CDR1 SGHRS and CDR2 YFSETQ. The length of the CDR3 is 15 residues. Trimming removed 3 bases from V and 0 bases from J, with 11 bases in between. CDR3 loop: CASSSAGMSTDTQYF. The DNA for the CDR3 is TGCGCCAGCAGCTCCGCCGGGATGAGCACAGATACGCAGTATTTT.

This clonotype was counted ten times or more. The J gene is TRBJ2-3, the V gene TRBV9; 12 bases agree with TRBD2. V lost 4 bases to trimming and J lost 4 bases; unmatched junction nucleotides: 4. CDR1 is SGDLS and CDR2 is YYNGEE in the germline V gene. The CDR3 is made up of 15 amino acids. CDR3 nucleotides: TGTGCCAGCAGCCCTAGCGGGGGGGCATCAGATACGCAGTATTTT. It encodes CASSPSGGASDTQYF. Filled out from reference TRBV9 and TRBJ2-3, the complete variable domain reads DSGVTQTPKHLITATGQRVTLRCSPRSGDLSVYWYQQSLDQGLQFLIQYYNGEERAKGNILERFSAQQFPDLHSELNLSSLELGDSALYFCASSPSGGASDTQYFGPGTRLTVL.

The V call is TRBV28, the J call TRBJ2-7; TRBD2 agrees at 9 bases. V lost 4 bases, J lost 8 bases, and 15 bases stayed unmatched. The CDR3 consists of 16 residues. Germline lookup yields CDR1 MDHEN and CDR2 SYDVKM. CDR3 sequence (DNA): TGTGCCAGCAGTTCCCCGGGTGGCGGGGGGGTAGGTAAGCAGTACGTC. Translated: CASSSPGGGGVGKQYV.

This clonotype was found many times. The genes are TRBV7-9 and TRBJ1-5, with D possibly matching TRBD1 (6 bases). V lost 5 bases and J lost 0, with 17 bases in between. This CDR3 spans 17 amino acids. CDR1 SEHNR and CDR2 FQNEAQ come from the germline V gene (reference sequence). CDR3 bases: TGTGCCAGCAGCAGTTACGAAGGGGGATATAGCAATCAGCCCCAGCATTTT. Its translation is CASSSYEGGYSNQPQHF.

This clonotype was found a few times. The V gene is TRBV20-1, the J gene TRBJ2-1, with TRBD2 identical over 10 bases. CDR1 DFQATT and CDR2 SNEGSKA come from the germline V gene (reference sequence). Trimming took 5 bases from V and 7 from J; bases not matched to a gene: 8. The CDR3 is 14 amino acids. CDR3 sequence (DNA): TGCAGTGCTGGAGCGGGGGGGCGAGGAAATGAGCAGTTCTTC. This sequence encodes CSAGAGGRGNEQFF.

CDR3 region: CASSYGTYQPQHF. The CDR3 DNA sequence: TGTGCCAGCAGTTACGGGACGTATCAGCCCCAGCATTTT. This chain connects TRBV6-5 to TRBJ1-5, with TRBD1 as a possible D gene (5 bases). The CDR3 spans 13 residues. The V and J ends lost 2 bases and 5 bases respectively, with 7 bases between them. Germline V lookup: CDR1 MNHEY, CDR2 SVGAGI.

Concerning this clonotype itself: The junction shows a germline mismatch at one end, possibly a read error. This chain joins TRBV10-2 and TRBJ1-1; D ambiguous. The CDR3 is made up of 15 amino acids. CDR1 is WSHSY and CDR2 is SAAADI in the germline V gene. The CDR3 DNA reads TGCGCCAGCAGGGAGTACAGCGCCCTGAACACTGAAGCTTTCTTT. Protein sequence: CASREYSALNTEAFF.

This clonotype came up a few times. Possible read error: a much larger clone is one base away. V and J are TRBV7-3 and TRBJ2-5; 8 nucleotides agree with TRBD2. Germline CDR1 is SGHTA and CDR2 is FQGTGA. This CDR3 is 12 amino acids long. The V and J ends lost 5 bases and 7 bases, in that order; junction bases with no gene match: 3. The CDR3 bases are TGTGCCAGCAGCCCGGGGGGGGTGACCCAGTACTTC. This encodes CASSPGGVTQYF.

The CDR3 spells CASSYEQRTGLDGYTF. The CDR3 DNA sequence: TGTGCCAGCAGTTACGAACAGAGGACAGGGCTTGATGGCTACACCTTC. The chain combines TRBV6-2 or TRBV6-3 with TRBJ1-2, with 8 bases that match TRBD1. Germline V lookup: CDR1 MNHEY, CDR2 SVGEGT. V lost 2 bases, J lost 6 bases, and 11 bases stayed unmatched. The CDR3 extends over 16 amino acids.

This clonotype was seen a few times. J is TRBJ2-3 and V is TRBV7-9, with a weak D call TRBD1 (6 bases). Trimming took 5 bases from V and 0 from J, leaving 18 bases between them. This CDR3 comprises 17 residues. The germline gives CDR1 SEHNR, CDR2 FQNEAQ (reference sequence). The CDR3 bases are TGTGCCAGCAGCCTAGGGGGTCGGACAGTGAGCACAGATACGCAGTATTTT. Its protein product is CASSLGGRTVSTDTQYF.

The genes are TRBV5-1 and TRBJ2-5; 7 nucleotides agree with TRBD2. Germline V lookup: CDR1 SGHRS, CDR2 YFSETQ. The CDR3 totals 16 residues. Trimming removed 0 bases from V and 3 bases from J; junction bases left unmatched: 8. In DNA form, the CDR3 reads TGCGCCAGCAGCTTGGCCGTAAGGGCGGGGGAAGAGACCCAGTACTTC. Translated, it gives CASSLAVRAGEETQYF. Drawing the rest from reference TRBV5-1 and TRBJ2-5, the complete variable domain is KAGVTQTPRYLIKTRGQQVTLSCSPISGHRSVSWYQQTPGQGLQFLFEYFSETQRNKGNFPGRFSGRQFSNSRSEMNVSTLELGDSALYLCASSLAVRAGEETQYFGPGTRLLVL.

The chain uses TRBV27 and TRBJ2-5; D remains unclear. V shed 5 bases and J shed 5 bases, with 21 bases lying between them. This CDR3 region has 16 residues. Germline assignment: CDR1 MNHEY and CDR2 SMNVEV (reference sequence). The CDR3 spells CASSPRTVNLVETQYF. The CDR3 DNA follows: TGTGCCAGCAGTCCCCGGACCGTTAACTTAGTGGAGACCCAGTACTTC.

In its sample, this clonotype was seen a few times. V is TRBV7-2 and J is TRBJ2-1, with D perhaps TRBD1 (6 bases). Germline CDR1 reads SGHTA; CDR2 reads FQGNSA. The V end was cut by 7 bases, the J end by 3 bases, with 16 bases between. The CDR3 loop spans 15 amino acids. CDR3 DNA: TGTGCCAGCACCCAACCCGGACAGTACTACAATGAGCAGTTCTTC. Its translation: CASTQPGQYYNEQFF. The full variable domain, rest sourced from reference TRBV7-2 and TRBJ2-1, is GAGVSQSPSNKVTEKGKDVELRCDPISGHTALYWYRQSLGQGLEFLIYFQGNSAPDKSGLPSDRFSAERTGGSVSTLTIQRTQQEDSAVYLCASTQPGQYYNEQFFGPGTRLTVL.

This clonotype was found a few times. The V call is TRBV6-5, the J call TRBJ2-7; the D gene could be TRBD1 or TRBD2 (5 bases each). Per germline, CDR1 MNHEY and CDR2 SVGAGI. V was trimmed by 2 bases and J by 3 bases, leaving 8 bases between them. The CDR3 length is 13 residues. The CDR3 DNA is TGTGCCAGCAGTTACGGGACCGGCTACGAGCAGTACGTC. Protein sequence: CASSYGTGYEQYV.

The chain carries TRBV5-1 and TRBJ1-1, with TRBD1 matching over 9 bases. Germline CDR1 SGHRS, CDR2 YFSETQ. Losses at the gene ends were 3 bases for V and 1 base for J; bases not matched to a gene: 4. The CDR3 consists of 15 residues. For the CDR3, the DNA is TGCGCCAGCAGCTGGACAGGGGCCACGAACACTGAAGCTTTCTTT. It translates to CASSWTGATNTEAFF.

The CDR3 region has the DNA TGTGCCAGCAGCAAGGACAGGGATGGCTACACCTTC. As protein: CASSKDRDGYTF. This chain links TRBV5-5 with TRBJ1-2; 8 bases align to TRBD1. The CDR3 has 12 amino acids. V was pared by 4 bases and J by 6 bases, with 2 bases of the junction left unmatched. CDR1 and CDR2 (germline): SGHKS, YYEKEE (reference sequence). Full variable domain (missing parts from reference TRBV5-5 and TRBJ1-2): DAGVTQSPTHLIKTRGQQVTLRCSPISGHKSVSWYQQVLGQGPQFIFQYYEKEERGRGNFPDRFSARQFPNYSSELNVNALLLGDSALYLCASSKDRDGYTFGSGTRLTVV.

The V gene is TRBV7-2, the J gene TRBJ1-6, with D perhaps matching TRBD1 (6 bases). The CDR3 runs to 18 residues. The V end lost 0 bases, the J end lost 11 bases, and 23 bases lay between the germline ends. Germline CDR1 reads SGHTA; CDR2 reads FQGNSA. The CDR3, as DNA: TGTGCCAGCAGCTTAGCCCGCGGGGGGCCCCAAATTGGGGCACCCCTCCACTTT. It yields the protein CASSLARGGPQIGAPLHF.